The source of this TCR beta chain is a study of shared clonotypes between healthy human individuals. Study results and limitations: Despite large depth, rarefaction showed incomplete sorted-subset sequencing. Generation of non-shared clonotypes was less probable than generation of clonotypes shared by all four donors. With few donors, the genetic and exposure-history diversity represented was limited.

The germline V gene encodes CDR1 MGHRA and CDR2 YSYEKL. The V and J ends lost 2 bases and 4 bases, in that order; junction bases with no gene match: 3. The CDR3 spans 15 residues. In the authors' workflow: Filtering differed, since immunoSEQ gave only junction sequences and no quality scores. The repertoire was sequenced with immunoSEQ multiplex PCR; TCRdb's copy has only in-frame clones and lacks some. That table gives V, J and clone size, and the DNA gave D and trimming. This table holds about 2.4 million clones, roughly 92% found once. For this clone: The target antigen is unknown.

This clonotype was sampled from a man younger than 35 in good health. The chain is built from TRBV4-1 and TRBJ2-7; 12 bases fit TRBD2. Source material: naive CD4+ T cells sorted from blood. Regarding subset: CD45RA+ positively selected. This CDR3 is CASSQPTSGRYEQYF. CDR3 nucleotides: TGCGCCAGCAGCCAACCGACTAGCGGGAGATACGAGCAGTACTTC.